The 27 T cell receptor beta chains presented below share a single source sample, sequenced in a study of T cell changes during pregnancy in multiple sclerosis. The repertoire was sequenced with immunoSEQ multiplex PCR; TCRdb's copy has only in-frame clones and lacks some. The sample carries 54,000 or so clones, about 94% recorded once. Sequences were derived from CD4+ T cells from peripheral blood mononuclear cells, sampled before pregnancy. Source of these receptors: a female donor with multiple sclerosis, enrolled in a pregnancy study.

The V and J genes are TRBV7-2 and TRBJ1-5, with 7 positions matching TRBD1. This CDR3 spans 15 amino acids. V lost 4 bases and J lost 0; bases outside the gene matches: 3. Germline CDR1 is SGHTA and CDR2 is FQGNSA. The CDR3 loop is CASSSQGVSNQPQHF. The CDR3 region has the DNA TGTGCCAGCAGCTCGCAGGGGGTTAGCAATCAGCCCCAGCATTTT.

This chain links TRBV28 with TRBJ2-1, with TRBD2 as a possible D gene (6 bases). CDR3 length: 15 residues. Trimming shortened V by 3 bases and J by 2 bases, and 11 bases separated the two germline ends. Germline V gives CDR1 MDHEN, CDR2 SYDVKM. The DNA of the CDR3 is TGTGCCAGCAGTTTTCCGGGAGTCCCCTACAATGAGCAGTTCTTC. Its protein product is CASSFPGVPYNEQFF.

This chain uses TRBV11-2 with TRBJ2-5, with 11 bases matching TRBD1. The germline V gene has CDR1 SGHAT and CDR2 FQNNGV. The CDR3 is 15 residues long. Trimming cost V 5 bases and J 5 bases; bases outside gene matches: 7. In nucleotides, the CDR3 is TGTGCCAGCAGCGGACGGACAGGGGGCTTTGAGACCCAGTACTTC. As protein: CASSGRTGGFETQYF.

J is TRBJ2-3 and V is TRBV7-2; TRBD1 matches 7 bases. After removal of 4 bases from V and 6 bases from J, the junction contained 13 bases not matched to a gene. This CDR3 has 16 amino acids. Germline CDR1 SGHTA, CDR2 FQGNSA. Written as DNA, the CDR3 is TGTGCCAGCAGCTCCCGTATGGACAGGCGAGAGGATACGCAGTATTTT. Translated, it gives CASSSRMDRREDTQYF.

This sequence joins TRBV5-1 and TRBJ1-4; D is possibly TRBD1 (5 bases). Germline V gives CDR1 SGHRS, CDR2 YFSETQ. The V end lost 0 bases, the J end lost 4 bases, and 10 bases lay between the germline ends. This CDR3 has 15 residues. As DNA, the CDR3 is TGCGCCAGCAGCTTGGAGGCAGGGCTTAATGAAAAACTGTTTTTT. It encodes CASSLEAGLNEKLFF.

The rearrangement uses TRBV25-1 and TRBJ2-2; 8 bases align to TRBD1. The CDR3 has 17 amino acids. Germline V gives CDR1 MGHDK, CDR2 SYGVNS. J gave up 2 bases and V 6 bases, and 11 bases lay outside the gene matches. CDR3 in amino acids: CASRDQGAGLNTGELFF. Here the CDR3 DNA reads TGTGCCAGCAGGGACCAGGGGGCGGGGCTAAACACCGGGGAGCTGTTTTTT.

This rearrangement joins TRBV6-1 to TRBJ2-3, with TRBD2 matching 8 bases. The CDR3 contains 14 residues. V lost 5 bases, J lost 4 bases, and 5 bases stayed unmatched. CDR1 MNHNS and CDR2 SASEGT come from the germline V gene. DNA of the CDR3: TGTGCCAGCAGTACTAGCGGAGGGGCAGATACGCAGTATTTT. Translating gives CASSTSGGADTQYF.

The chain combines TRBV4-3 with TRBJ2-2; 9 bases align to TRBD2. Trimming took 4 bases from V and 6 from J; bases not matched to a gene: 6. The length of the CDR3 is 15 residues. Per the germline V gene, CDR1 is LGHNA and CDR2 is YSLEER. The chain's CDR3 is CASSLIAGAAGELFF. The CDR3 nucleotides read TGCGCCAGCAGCCTAATAGCGGGAGCTGCCGGGGAGCTGTTTTTT.

There are a few counts of this clone. The J gene is TRBJ1-4, the V gene TRBV2; the D gene is possibly TRBD1 (5 bases). Trimming stripped 6 bases from V and 0 bases from J, with 11 bases between. Germline CDR1 SNHLY, CDR2 FYNNEI. The CDR3 loop spans 15 amino acids. The chain's CDR3 is CASRAYRSTNEKLFF. Written as DNA, the CDR3 is TGTGCCAGCAGGGCATACAGGTCAACTAATGAAAAACTGTTTTTT. Together with reference TRBV2 and TRBJ1-4, the CDR3 gives the full variable domain: EPEVTQTPSHQVTQMGQEVILRCVPISNHLYFYWYRQILGQKVEFLVSFYNNEISEKSEIFDDQFSVERPDGSNFTLKIRSTKLEDSAMYFCASRAYRSTNEKLFFGSGTQLSVL.

The V and J genes are TRBV7-2 and TRBJ2-3, with TRBD1 matching 9 bases. Germline V gene data show CDR1 as SGHTA and CDR2 as FQGNSA. Trimming took 5 bases from V and 4 from J; bases not matched to a gene: 19. There are 19 residues in the CDR3. CDR3 coding DNA: TGTGCCAGCAGCCTCATACCGACAGGGGGGACGGGGTGGGCAGATACGCAGTATTTT. Translating gives CASSLIPTGGTGWADTQYF.

DNA for the CDR3: TGTGCCAGCAGCGTAGGATTGCCGGGACTAGCGGGAAGACGGCTCGAGCAGTACTTC. Encoded protein: CASSVGLPGLAGRRLEQYF. V and J are TRBV9 and TRBJ2-7, with TRBD2 identical over 13 bases. Trimming took 0 bases from V and 6 from J; bases not matched to a gene: 15. CDR3 length equals 19 residues. Per the germline V gene, CDR1 is SGDLS and CDR2 is YYNGEE.

The genes are TRBV5-6 and TRBJ1-4; 9 nucleotides align to TRBD1. Trimming cost V 4 bases and J 5 bases; bases outside gene matches: 9. CDR1 is SGHDT and CDR2 is YYEEEE in the germline V gene. CDR3 length: 16 amino acids. The CDR3 sequence is CASSTGQGSLNEKLFF. CDR3 bases: TGTGCCAGCAGCACGGGACAGGGTAGCTTGAATGAAAAACTGTTTTTT. Supplemented by reference TRBV5-6 and TRBJ1-4, the full variable domain reads DAGVTQSPTHLIKTRGQQVTLRCSPKSGHDTVSWYQQALGQGPQFIFQYYEEEERQRGNFPDRFSGHQFPNYSSELNVNALLLGDSALYLCASSTGQGSLNEKLFFGSGTQLSVL.

The chain combines TRBV30 with TRBJ2-3, with 13 bases aligning to TRBD2. The J segment lost 6 bases and the V segment lost 2 bases, leaving 11 bases of the junction unmatched. Germline lookup yields CDR1 GTSNPN and CDR2 SVGIG (reference sequence). This CDR3 is 17 amino acids long. DNA of the CDR3: TGTGCCTGGAGTCCTCTCCGGACTAGCGGGAGAGCTGATACGCAGTATTTT. Translating it yields CAWSPLRTSGRADTQYF. Variable domain in full (rest from reference TRBV30 and TRBJ2-3): SQTIHQWPATLVQPVGSPLSLECTVEGTSNPNLYWYRQAAGRGLQLLFYSVGIGQISSEVPQNLSASRPQDRQFILSSKKLLLSDSGFYLCAWSPLRTSGRADTQYFGPGTRLTVL.

This chain links TRBV7-2 with TRBJ2-3; no clear D. The V end lost 5 bases, the J end lost 2 bases, and 11 bases lay between the germline ends. The CDR3 is 14 amino acids. Per germline, CDR1 SGHTA and CDR2 FQGNSA. The CDR3 loop is CASSLSLLTDTQYF. The DNA of the CDR3 is TGTGCCAGCAGCCTTTCACTCCTCACAGATACGCAGTATTTT.

J is TRBJ2-7 and V is TRBV13, with a tentative D call TRBD2 (7 bases). The germline gives CDR1 PRHDT, CDR2 FYEKMQ (reference sequence). Deletions cut 5 bases from V and 3 bases from J, with 17 bases between. The CDR3 totals 15 residues. CDR3 protein: CASSGGGGTRYEQYF. The CDR3 bases are TGTGCCAGCAGCGGGGGGGGCGGGACACGCTACGAGCAGTACTTC.

This chain links TRBV5-1 with TRBJ1-2, with a tentative D call TRBD1 (6 bases). The V end was cut by 0 bases, the J end by 2 bases, with 8 bases between. The V gene's germline CDR1 is SGHRS and CDR2 YFSETQ. This CDR3 is 14 amino acids long. For the CDR3, the DNA is TGCGCCAGCAGCTTGGGAGGACAGAACTATGGCTACACCTTC. As protein: CASSLGGQNYGYTF.

V usage is TRBV6-6 and J usage is TRBJ2-7; 9 positions match TRBD1. Germline CDR1 and CDR2: MNHNY and SVGAGI (reference sequence). The CDR3 extends over 15 amino acids. The junction had 11 bases not matched to a gene; V was cut back by 7 bases and J by 4 bases. CDR3 protein: CASNLVSGTGYEQYF. CDR3 DNA: TGTGCCAGCAACCTCGTTTCCGGGACAGGGTACGAGCAGTACTTC.

V and J are TRBV6-6 and TRBJ2-3; TRBD2 agrees at 8 bases. V was clipped by 11 bases and J by 3 bases; unmatched bases: 16. The CDR3 spans 16 residues. Looked up from germline, CDR1 is MNHNY and CDR2 is SVGAGI (reference sequence). CDR3 sequence reads: CASIRSGTRGTDTQYF. The CDR3 DNA reads TGTGCCTCCATTCGCTCCGGGACTAGGGGAACAGATACGCAGTATTTT.

This clone was detected only once. The rearrangement joins TRBV6-4 to TRBJ1-6, with D perhaps matching TRBD1 (6 bases). Trimming cost V 2 bases and J 7 bases, with 9 bases left between them. The V gene's germline CDR1 is MRHNA and CDR2 SNTAGT. CDR3 length: 14 residues. CDR3 amino acids: CASSDRQGNSPLHF. In DNA, the CDR3 is TGTGCCAGCAGTGACCGCCAGGGGAATTCACCCCTCCACTTT.

J is TRBJ2-2 and V is TRBV18; 9 positions agree with TRBD1. CDR1 KGHSH and CDR2 LQKENI come from the germline V gene. This CDR3 is built from 16 residues. Trimming took 4 bases from V and 1 from J; bases not matched to a gene: 4. The CDR3 DNA reads as TGTGCCAGCTCACGTACAGGGGGCTGGAACACCGGGGAGCTGTTTTTT. Its translation: CASSRTGGWNTGELFF.

CDR3 bases: TGCGCCAGCAGCCAGACTAGCGGGAGGGCCATAAGTCACGAGCAGTACTTC. It is translated as CASSQTSGRAISHEQYF. The J gene is TRBJ2-7, the V gene TRBV5-1; TRBD2 agrees at 14 bases. The CDR3 spans 17 residues. CDR1 and CDR2 (germline): SGHRS, YFSETQ. V was pared by 4 bases and J by 5 bases, with 11 bases of the junction left unmatched.

The rearrangement joins TRBV28 to TRBJ1-1; 8 bases match TRBD1. V lost 6 bases, J lost 1 base, and 7 bases stayed unmatched. The germline V gene has CDR1 MDHEN and CDR2 SYDVKM. The CDR3 consists of 15 residues. The CDR3 region has the DNA TGTGCCAGCAGCTACTCCACAGGGGGGAACACTGAAGCTTTCTTT. This gives the protein CASSYSTGGNTEAFF.

The rearrangement links TRBV14 to TRBJ1-2, with TRBD1 matching over 8 bases. The CDR3 is 19 residues long. Germline V lookup: CDR1 SGHDN, CDR2 FVKESK. V shed 0 bases, J shed 1 base, and the junction held 13 bases outside the gene matches. The CDR3: CASSQEPGQDLLLNYGYTF. CDR3 nucleotides: TGTGCCAGCAGCCAAGAGCCGGGACAGGATCTATTACTTAACTATGGCTACACCTTC.

The chain is built from TRBV6-1 and TRBJ2-7, with D possibly being TRBD1 (6 bases). The CDR3 is 15 residues long. Germline CDR1 is MNHNS and CDR2 is SASEGT. Trimming pared 5 bases from V and 4 bases from J, leaving 18 bases between. The CDR3 protein is CASSPQVGGGYEQYF. The CDR3 bases are TGTGCCAGCAGTCCCCAGGTAGGGGGTGGTTACGAGCAGTACTTC.

The chain couples TRBV5-4 to TRBJ1-4; D might be TRBD1 (5 bases). The germline V gene has CDR1 SGHNT and CDR2 YYREEE (reference sequence). The V end was cut by 0 bases, the J end by 7 bases, with 16 bases between. The CDR3 has 16 amino acids. The CDR3, as DNA: TGTGCCAGCAGCTTGGATTCGTGGCAGGGAGGTGAAAAACTGTTTTTT. This translates into CASSLDSWQGGEKLFF.

This chain links TRBV29-1 with TRBJ2-3; 7 nucleotides line up with TRBD2. This CDR3 has 17 amino acids. Trimming removed 2 bases from V and 4 bases from J; junction bases left unmatched: 15. Germline values: CDR1 SQVTM, CDR2 ANQGSEA. The CDR3 coding sequence is TGCAGCGTTGAAAGGAGGGGACTACGCTTAGCGGCAGATACGCAGTATTTT. Protein sequence: CSVERRGLRLAADTQYF.

The chain links TRBV6-1 to TRBJ2-3; 7 bases are a match to TRBD2. CDR3 size: 15 residues. The J segment lost 4 bases and the V segment lost 8 bases, leaving 12 bases of the junction unmatched. Germline loops: CDR1 MNHNS, CDR2 SASEGT. CDR3 amino acids: CASLSGGRGADTQYF. DNA for the CDR3: TGTGCCAGCCTATCGGGCGGGAGAGGGGCAGATACGCAGTATTTT.